A selection of T cell receptor beta chains follows, all from one sample in a study of naive and memory T cell subsets. TCRdb independently ran MiXCR on the UMI-ligation and nested PCR reads; one entry per CDR3 protein. The sample lists under 150,000 distinct CDR3 sequences, 15% to 20% occurring once. Sequencing used naive CD8+ T cells from blood. Every receptor here comes from a human donor in good health. Both conserved end residues are part of each CDR3. The order of the fields is J gene, D gene, V gene, clone size, CDR3 protein, CDR3 DNA. A D gene is named only where the DNA matches it firmly. A row's size may be missing; if present it is once, few, many or a size class.

J gene: TRBJ2-1; D gene: NA; V gene: TRBV27; clone size: NA; CDR3 protein: CASSLTPSWTDEQFF; CDR3 DNA: TGTGCCAGCAGTTTAACCCCTAGCTGGACGGATGAGCAGTTCTTC
J gene: TRBJ2-7; D gene: NA; V gene: TRBV5-1; clone size: NA; CDR3 protein: CASSLRIDYEQYF; CDR3 DNA: TGCGCCAGCAGCTTGCGAATCGACTACGAGCAGTACTTC
J gene: TRBJ2-5; D gene: NA; V gene: TRBV5-6; clone size: few; CDR3 protein: CASTEPGKETQYF; CDR3 DNA: TGTGCCAGCACGGAACCGGGAAAAGAGACCCAGTACTTC
J gene: TRBJ1-5; D gene: TRBD1; V gene: TRBV4-3; clone size: few; CDR3 protein: CASSTGASNQPQHF; CDR3 DNA: TGCGCCAGCAGCACAGGGGCAAGCAATCAGCCCCAGCATTTT
J gene: TRBJ2-2; D gene: NA; V gene: TRBV29-1; clone size: NA; CDR3 protein: CSVLSGELFF; CDR3 DNA: TGCAGCGTTTTATCCGGGGAGCTGTTTTTT
J gene: TRBJ1-1; D gene: TRBD1; V gene: TRBV11-2; clone size: NA; CDR3 protein: CASSFTGGLGEAFF; CDR3 DNA: TGTGCCAGCAGCTTTACAGGGGGCCTGGGTGAAGCTTTCTTT
J gene: TRBJ1-6; D gene: NA; V gene: TRBV4-2; clone size: NA; CDR3 protein: CASSLKGGMESPLHF; CDR3 DNA: TGTGCCAGCAGCCTAAAGGGCGGTATGGAGTCACCCCTCCACTTT
J gene: TRBJ2-7; D gene: NA; V gene: TRBV4-1; clone size: few; CDR3 protein: CASSQVGSSYEQYF; CDR3 DNA: TGCGCCAGCAGCCAAGTCGGCAGCTCCTACGAGCAGTACTTC
J gene: TRBJ1-2; D gene: NA; V gene: TRBV7-9; clone size: many; CDR3 protein: CASSSGIHYGYTF; CDR3 DNA: TGTGCCAGCAGCTCCGGGATCCACTATGGCTACACCTTC
J gene: TRBJ2-5; D gene: NA; V gene: TRBV11-2; clone size: many; CDR3 protein: CASWRKETQYF; CDR3 DNA: TGTGCCAGCTGGAGGAAAGAGACCCAGTACTTC
J gene: TRBJ2-7; D gene: NA; V gene: TRBV10-3; clone size: few; CDR3 protein: CAISSGGDEQYF; CDR3 DNA: TGTGCCATCAGTTCTGGTGGGGACGAGCAGTACTTC
J gene: TRBJ2-7; D gene: TRBD2; V gene: TRBV6-2/TRBV6-3; clone size: NA; CDR3 protein: CASSPQRGGGEQYF; CDR3 DNA: TGTGCCAGCAGCCCACAGCGGGGGGGCGGAGAGCAGTACTTC
J gene: TRBJ2-5; D gene: NA; V gene: TRBV7-9; clone size: few; CDR3 protein: CASSSDLEAETQYF; CDR3 DNA: TGTGCCAGCAGTTCTGACCTAGAGGCAGAGACCCAGTACTTC
J gene: TRBJ1-1; D gene: NA; V gene: TRBV6-5; clone size: NA; CDR3 protein: CASSYDGFNTEAFF; CDR3 DNA: TGTGCCAGCAGTTACGACGGCTTTAACACTGAAGCTTTCTTT
J gene: TRBJ1-1; D gene: NA; V gene: TRBV5-1; clone size: NA; CDR3 protein: CASSPIDSNTEAFF; CDR3 DNA: TGCGCCAGCAGCCCAATCGACAGTAACACTGAAGCTTTCTTT
J gene: TRBJ2-2; D gene: TRBD2; V gene: TRBV28; clone size: few; CDR3 protein: CASSKGAETSGSIRTGELFF; CDR3 DNA: TGTGCCAGCAGTAAGGGGGCCGAGACTAGCGGGAGCATTCGGACCGGGGAGCTGTTTTTT